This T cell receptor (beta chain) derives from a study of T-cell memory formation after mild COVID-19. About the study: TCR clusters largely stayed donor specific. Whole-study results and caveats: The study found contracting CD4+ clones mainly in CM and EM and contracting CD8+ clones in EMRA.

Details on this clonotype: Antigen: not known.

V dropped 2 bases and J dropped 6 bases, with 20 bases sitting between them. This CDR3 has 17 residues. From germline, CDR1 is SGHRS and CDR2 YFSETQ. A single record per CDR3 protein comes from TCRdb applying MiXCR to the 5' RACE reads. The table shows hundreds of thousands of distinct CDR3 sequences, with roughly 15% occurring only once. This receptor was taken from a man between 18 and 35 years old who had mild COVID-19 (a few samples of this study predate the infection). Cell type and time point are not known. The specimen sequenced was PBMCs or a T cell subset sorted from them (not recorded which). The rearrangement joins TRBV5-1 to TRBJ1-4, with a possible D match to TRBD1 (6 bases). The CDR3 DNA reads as TGCGCCAGCAGCTTCATACAGGGCGCTCTTGATTATGAAAAACTGTTTTTT. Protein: CASSFIQGALDYEKLFF.